This passage covers 19 T cell receptor beta chains from one sample sequenced in a study of T cells in tumors after PD-1 blockade (dated by TCRdb to about 2019). The time point label on this specimen signifies: before anti-PD-1 therapy. To prepare the library, the immunoSEQ multiplex PCR assay was applied. TCRdb retrieved this table from immuneACCESS and kept in-frame rearrangements only. Not all clones are present; in checked studies, unresolved V genes account for under half, and no reason is known for the remainder. Present in this sample are 32,000 or so clones, around 80% of which were seen just once. The ten most abundant clones make up about 38% of the sample. Source: PBMCs, taken before anti-PD-1 treatment. Every receptor here comes from a human donor with basal cell carcinoma.

The chain joins TRBV2 to TRBJ2-1, with 11 bases fitting TRBD2. The CDR3 spans 14 residues. The V gene's germline CDR1 is SNHLY and CDR2 FYNNEI. J lost 4 bases, V lost 4 bases, and 0 bases had no gene match. DNA for the CDR3: TGTGCCAGCAGTGGGACTAGCGGGTACAATGAGCAGTTCTTC. It encodes CASSGTSGYNEQFF.

The chain has TRBV19 and TRBJ1-2, with D unclear. V lost 4 bases and J lost 8, with 20 bases in between. The CDR3 extends over 15 amino acids. CDR1 and CDR2 from the germline V gene are LNHDA and SQIVND (reference sequence). For the CDR3, the DNA is TGTGCCAGTAGTACTACCCATGGGGTGCCCCGAGGCTACACCTTC. Its translation: CASSTTHGVPRGYTF.

The chain recombines TRBV27 with TRBJ2-3; perhaps TRBD1 as D (5 bases). Germline V gene lookup returns CDR1 MNHEY and CDR2 SMNVEV (reference sequence). This CDR3 spans 13 amino acids. V was clipped by 6 bases and J by 1 base, with 8 bases between them. CDR3 sequence (DNA): TGTGCCAGCAGGGGGCTGGGCACAGATACGCAGTATTTT. Translating it yields CASRGLGTDTQYF.

The sample holds a few counts of this clone. The rearrangement links TRBV10-3 to TRBJ2-7; a weak D match, TRBD1 (5 bases). V was pared by 0 bases and J by 2 bases, with 11 bases between. Germline lookup yields CDR1 ENHRY and CDR2 SYGVKD. This CDR3 spans 15 amino acids. In DNA form, the CDR3 reads TGTGCCATCAGTGAGTCCAAGTTCAGGGCCTACGAGCAGTACTTC. Protein product: CAISESKFRAYEQYF.

The CDR3 coding sequence is TGTGCCAGTAGTGGGGCAGGGTCGGGCGCCGGGGAGCTGTTTTTT. Translation gives CASSGAGSGAGELFF. The rearrangement joins TRBV19 to TRBJ2-2, with D possibly matching TRBD1 (5 bases). CDR3 length: 15 amino acids. V was cut by 5 bases and J by 6 bases, with 16 bases left in between. Germline CDR1 is LNHDA and CDR2 is SQIVND (reference sequence).

The rearrangement links TRBV7-2 to TRBJ2-1; TRBD2 matches 8 bases. After removal of 5 bases from V and 7 bases from J, the junction contained 13 bases not matched to a gene. The CDR3 is 16 residues long. CDR1 is SGHTA, CDR2 FQGNSA, per germline. CDR3 region: CASSGRRVAGPNEQFF. DNA of the CDR3: TGTGCCAGCAGCGGACGGAGGGTAGCGGGACCAAATGAGCAGTTCTTC.

V is TRBV5-6 and J is TRBJ2-7; 9 nucleotides line up with TRBD1. The CDR3 is made up of 14 amino acids. J lost 6 bases, V lost 3 bases, and 7 bases had no gene match. Germline V gene sequence: CDR1 SGHDT, CDR2 YYEEEE. This chain's CDR3 is CASSSPGQGREQYF. The CDR3 DNA is TGTGCCAGCAGCTCCCCTGGACAGGGGCGCGAGCAGTACTTC. The full variable domain, in which reference TRBV5-6 and TRBJ2-7 provide the parts outside the CDR3, is DAGVTQSPTHLIKTRGQQVTLRCSPKSGHDTVSWYQQALGQGPQFIFQYYEEEERQRGNFPDRFSGHQFPNYSSELNVNALLLGDSALYLCASSSPGQGREQYFGPGTRLTVT.

The genes are TRBV5-4 and TRBJ2-5; 15 bases match TRBD2. The CDR3 is made up of 17 amino acids. Germline V CDR1 and CDR2: SGHNT, YYREEE (reference sequence). J was trimmed by 4 bases and V by 5 bases; bases with no gene match: 9. The CDR3 spells CASRGGLAGGPGETQYF. DNA for the CDR3: TGTGCCAGCAGGGGCGGACTAGCGGGAGGGCCAGGAGAGACCCAGTACTTC.

The chain combines TRBV27 with TRBJ1-1, with D perhaps TRBD1 (5 bases). The V end was cut by 4 bases, the J end by 1 base, with 10 bases between. The CDR3 totals 14 residues. The germline CDR1 and CDR2 sequences are MNHEY and SMNVEV (reference sequence). The CDR3 DNA sequence: TGTGCCAGCAGTTCGGGGCAGACGAACACTGAAGCTTTCTTT. This encodes CASSSGQTNTEAFF.

The chain uses TRBV6-6 and TRBJ1-1, with 8 positions matching TRBD1. Germline V CDR1 and CDR2: MNHNY, SVGAGI (reference sequence). The trim removed 4 bases at V and 4 bases at J, leaving 11 bases unmatched. This CDR3 spans 16 amino acids. Written as DNA, the CDR3 is TGTGCCAGCAGTTCCTTTCCCGGACAGGGCCCCACTGAAGCTTTCTTT. Translating gives CASSSFPGQGPTEAFF.

V is TRBV3-1 (or the pseudogene TRBV3-2) and J is TRBJ2-3, with 8 bases fitting TRBD2. CDR1 and CDR2 from the germline V gene are LGHDT and YNNKEL (reference sequence). CDR3 length: 18 amino acids. J lost 3 bases, V lost 3 bases, and 14 bases had no gene match. The CDR3 is CASSQFYLAGQKTDTQYF. CDR3 DNA: TGTGCCAGCAGCCAGTTCTACCTAGCGGGTCAAAAGACAGATACGCAGTATTTT.

The rearrangement uses TRBV7-9 and TRBJ2-7; D not resolved. Germline-derived CDR1 and CDR2 are SEHNR and FQNEAQ (reference sequence). The CDR3 loop spans 11 amino acids. V was cut by 4 bases and J by 5 bases, with 6 bases left in between. The CDR3 DNA is TGTGCCAGCAGCTCTCTTCACGAGCAGTACTTC. As protein: CASSSLHEQYF.

The chain uses TRBV3-1 (or the pseudogene TRBV3-2) and TRBJ1-1; maybe TRBD1 (6 bases). V lost 0 bases and J 5 bases, leaving 16 bases between the germline ends. CDR3 length: 16 residues. Germline V gene sequence: CDR1 LGHDT, CDR2 YNNKEL (reference sequence). The CDR3 bases are TGTGCCAGCAGCCAAGAAGGAGAGGGGGGGAGAACTGAAGCTTTCTTT. This gives the protein CASSQEGEGGRTEAFF.

The chain carries TRBV29-1 and TRBJ1-1, with a weak D call TRBD1 (5 bases). The germline CDR1 and CDR2 sequences are SQVTM and ANQGSEA. V was clipped by 1 base and J by 6 bases, with 12 bases between them. The CDR3 is made up of 13 amino acids. CDR3 loop: CSVEAGDGAEAFF. Here the CDR3 DNA reads TGCAGCGTTGAAGCGGGGGACGGGGCTGAAGCTTTCTTT.

This sequence joins TRBV3-1 (or the pseudogene TRBV3-2) and TRBJ2-5; TRBD2 aligns across 9 bases. CDR1 and CDR2 (germline): LGHDT, YNNKEL (reference sequence). The CDR3 has 15 amino acids. Trimming cost V 4 bases and J 4 bases; bases outside gene matches: 7. The CDR3 coding sequence is TGTGCCAGCAGCCGACTCGATAGCGGGAGAGAGACCCAGTACTTC. Translating it yields CASSRLDSGRETQYF.

The rearrangement links TRBV28 to TRBJ1-1; D is unclear. Germline values: CDR1 MDHEN, CDR2 SYDVKM. The CDR3 consists of 14 residues. Trimming shortened V by 6 bases and J by 0 bases, and 11 bases separated the two germline ends. The CDR3 DNA sequence: TGTGCCAGCAGCGACGGCGGTATGAACACTGAAGCTTTCTTT. It specifies CASSDGGMNTEAFF.

The V and J genes are TRBV2 and TRBJ2-7; TRBD2 is a possible D gene (5 bases). V lost 2 bases to trimming and J lost 4 bases, with 12 bases between them. The CDR3 is 14 amino acids. The germline gives CDR1 SNHLY, CDR2 FYNNEI. The CDR3 nucleotides read TGTGCCAGCAGTGAACGGGGATCTGGGTACGAGCAGTACTTC. It specifies CASSERGSGYEQYF.

The chain couples TRBV7-2 to TRBJ1-6; 8 bases match TRBD1. V dropped 1 base and J dropped 9; count of bases not matched to a gene: 5. The CDR3 sequence is 15 residues long. Germline loops: CDR1 SGHTA, CDR2 FQGNSA. This CDR3 reads CASSLGTGGFSPLHF. CDR3 coding DNA: TGTGCCAGCAGCTTAGGCACAGGGGGATTTTCACCCCTCCACTTT.

V usage is TRBV5-1 and J usage is TRBJ2-2; possible D gene TRBD1, 5 bases. The CDR3 covers 16 residues. Trimming removed 0 bases from V and 7 bases from J, with 16 bases in between. The germline CDR1 and CDR2 sequences are SGHRS and YFSETQ. This chain's CDR3 is CASSLGPGKVFGELFF. The CDR3 region has the DNA TGCGCCAGCAGCTTGGGGCCAGGGAAAGTATTCGGGGAGCTGTTTTTT.